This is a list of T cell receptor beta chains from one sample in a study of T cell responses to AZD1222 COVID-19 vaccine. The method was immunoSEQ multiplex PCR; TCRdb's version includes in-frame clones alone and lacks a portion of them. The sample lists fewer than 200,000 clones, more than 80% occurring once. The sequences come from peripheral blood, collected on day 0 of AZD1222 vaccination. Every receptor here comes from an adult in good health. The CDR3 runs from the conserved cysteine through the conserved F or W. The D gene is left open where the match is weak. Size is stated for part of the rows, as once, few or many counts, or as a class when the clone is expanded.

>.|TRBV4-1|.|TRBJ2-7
CASSQDHDPTYEQYF
TGCGCCAGCAGCCAAGATCATGACCCGACCTACGAGCAGTACTTC
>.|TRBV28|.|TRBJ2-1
CASSPPGQAYYNEQFF
TGTGCCAGCAGCCCACCGGGGCAGGCCTACTACAATGAGCAGTTCTTC
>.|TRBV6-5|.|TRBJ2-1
CASSHSTNEQFF
TGTGCCAGCAGCCACTCAACCAATGAGCAGTTCTTC
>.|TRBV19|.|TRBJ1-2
CASSRGLTPRYGYTF
TGTGCCAGTAGTCGGGGCTTAACACCGAGATATGGCTACACCTTC
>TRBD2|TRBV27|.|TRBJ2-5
CASSDLADNKETQYF
TGTGCCAGCAGTGATCTAGCGGATAACAAAGAGACCCAGTACTTC
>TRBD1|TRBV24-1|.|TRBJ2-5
CATSDPRQGARETQYF
TGTGCCACCAGTGATCCAAGACAGGGGGCAAGGGAGACCCAGTACTTC
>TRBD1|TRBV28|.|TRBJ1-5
CASSSPGQGTQPQHF
TGTGCCAGCAGTTCCCCCGGACAGGGCACTCAGCCCCAGCATTTT
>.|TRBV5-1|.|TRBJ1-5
CASSAGGLGQPQHF
TGCGCCAGCTCCGCCGGGGGGCTAGGTCAGCCCCAGCATTTT
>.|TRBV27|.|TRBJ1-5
CAAGGSVTGQPQHF
TGTGCCGCGGGGGGCTCAGTAACGGGTCAGCCCCAGCATTTT
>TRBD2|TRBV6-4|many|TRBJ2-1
CASSDTSGGANEQFF
TGTGCCAGCAGTGACACTAGCGGGGGGGCCAATGAGCAGTTCTTC
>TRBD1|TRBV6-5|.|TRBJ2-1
CASSLRDRGFYNEQFF
TGTGCCAGCAGTTTGAGGGACAGGGGATTCTACAATGAGCAGTTCTTC
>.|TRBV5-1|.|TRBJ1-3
CASSPRTDGNTIYF
TGCGCCAGCAGCCCCAGGACAGATGGAAACACCATATATTTT
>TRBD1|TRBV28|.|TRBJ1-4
CASGQESTNEKLFF
TGTGCCAGCGGACAGGAATCAACTAATGAAAAACTGTTTTTT
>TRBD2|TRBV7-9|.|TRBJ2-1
CASRQTSGGADEQFF
TGTGCCAGCAGACAAACTAGCGGGGGGGCGGATGAGCAGTTCTTC
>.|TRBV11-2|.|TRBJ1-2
CASSSKTSRGNYGYTF
TGTGCCAGCAGCTCCAAAACTTCCCGGGGAAACTATGGCTACACCTTC
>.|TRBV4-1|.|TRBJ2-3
CASSQVPQGSTDTQYF
TGCGCCAGCAGCCAAGTCCCGCAGGGGAGCACAGATACGCAGTATTTT
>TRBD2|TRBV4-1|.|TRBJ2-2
CASSQDKETSGRDGELFF
TGCGCCAGCAGCCAAGATAAGGAGACTAGCGGTCGGGACGGGGAGCTGTTTTTT
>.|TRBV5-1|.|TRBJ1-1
CASSFNPGNTEAFF
TGCGCCAGCAGCTTTAATCCGGGGAACACTGAAGCTTTCTTT
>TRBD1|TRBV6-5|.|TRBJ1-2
CASRDRGLRGYTF
TGTGCCAGCAGAGACAGGGGGCTGAGGGGCTACACCTTC
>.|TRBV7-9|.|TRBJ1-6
CASSPLPLHF
TGTGCCAGCAGTCCTCTGCCCCTCCACTTT
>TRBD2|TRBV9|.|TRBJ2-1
CASSVDLAGSLGYNEQFF
TGTGCCAGCAGCGTAGACCTAGCGGGGAGCCTAGGATACAATGAGCAGTTCTTC
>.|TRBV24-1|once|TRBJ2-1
CATSDSGGSIGQFF
TGTGCCACCAGTGATTCGGGCGGTAGTATAGGGCAGTTCTTC
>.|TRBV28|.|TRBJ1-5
CASSGVPGGRPQHF
TGTGCCAGCAGTGGGGTTCCAGGCGGAAGGCCCCAGCATTTT
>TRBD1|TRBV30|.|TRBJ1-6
CAWSSGQGPNSPLHF
TGTGCCTGGAGTTCTGGACAGGGACCGAATTCACCCCTCCACTTT
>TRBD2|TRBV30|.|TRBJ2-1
CAWSVPLAGVDEQFF
TGTGCCTGGAGTGTACCTCTAGCGGGAGTTGATGAGCAGTTCTTC
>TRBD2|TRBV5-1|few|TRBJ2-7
CASRVGLADSEQYF
TGCGCCAGCCGGGTGGGCCTAGCGGATTCCGAGCAGTACTTC
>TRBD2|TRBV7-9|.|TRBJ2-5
CASSSGGEETQYF
TGTGCCAGCAGCAGTGGGGGGGAGGAGACCCAGTACTTC
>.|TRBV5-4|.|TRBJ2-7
CASSFRQPRGIGEYF
TGTGCCAGCAGCTTCCGTCAGCCCAGAGGCATCGGAGAGTACTTC